The 23 T cell receptor beta chains below come from one sample, sequenced in a study of cytomegalovirus exposure and HLA in healthy donors. 60 Vbeta and 13 Jbeta primers were used in PCR. Repertoires were generated with immunoSEQ multiplex PCR, while TCRdb's copy carries only in-frame clones and drops some. The table lists some 220,000 clones, 75% to 85% of them singletons, with around 2.9% in the top ten. The material sequenced was PBMCs. The receptors come from a woman in her sixties in good health and CMV-seropositive.

The chain is built from TRBV10-3 and TRBJ2-3; D may be TRBD2 (6 bases). V was clipped by 3 bases and J by 3 bases, with 16 bases between them. CDR1 and CDR2 (germline): ENHRY, SYGVKD. This CDR3 comprises 16 residues. This CDR3 reads CAISERAAGRTDTQYF. The CDR3, as DNA: TGTGCCATCAGTGAACGGGCCGCAGGGAGGACAGATACGCAGTATTTT.

The CDR3 loop is CASSQTGQGYNWGNSPLHF. In DNA, the CDR3 is TGTGCCAGCAGCCAGACAGGGCAGGGTTATAACTGGGGAAATTCACCCCTCCACTTT. The chain combines TRBV5-4 with TRBJ1-6; 7 bases agree with TRBD1. The V gene end was trimmed by 4 bases and the J gene end by 7 bases; junction bases not matched to a gene: 20. Germline CDR1 is SGHNT and CDR2 is YYREEE (reference sequence). The CDR3 is 19 amino acids.

Concerning this clone: This specimen includes other DNA sequences encoding the same CDR3. The V gene is TRBV30, the J gene TRBJ1-1; no clear D gene. In germline, CDR1 is GTSNPN, CDR2 SVGIG (reference sequence). The CDR3 is 13 residues long. Trimming took 5 bases from V and 1 from J, leaving 11 bases between them. The CDR3, as DNA: TGTGCCTGGGCTCGTCAGGCGAACACTGAAGCTTTCTTT. It translates to CAWARQANTEAFF.

This clone was picked up one time. The genes are TRBV7-9 and TRBJ1-2; 11 bases are a match to TRBD1. CDR3 length: 15 amino acids. V shed 5 bases, J shed 3 bases, and the junction held 5 bases outside the gene matches. Germline V gene data show CDR1 as SEHNR and CDR2 as FQNEAQ (reference sequence). CDR3 region: CASSAWGQGDYGYTF. The CDR3 DNA reads as TGTGCCAGCAGCGCGTGGGGACAGGGGGACTATGGCTACACCTTC.

V gene TRBV19 combines with J gene TRBJ1-1; TRBD1 matches at 9 bases. V lost 1 base and J lost 1; bases outside the gene matches: 4. The CDR3 covers 16 residues. Germline CDR1 reads LNHDA; CDR2 reads SQIVND (reference sequence). In nucleotides, the CDR3 is TGTGCCAGTAGTATAGGCCGGGGACAGGGGAACACTGAAGCTTTCTTT. Amino acid sequence: CASSIGRGQGNTEAFF.

This clone has only a few counts. The rearrangement links TRBV30 to TRBJ2-2; D might be TRBD2 (5 bases). Germline CDR1 reads GTSNPN; CDR2 reads SVGIG (reference sequence). V shed 4 bases and J shed 10 bases, with 22 bases lying between them. This CDR3 comprises 15 residues. In DNA form, the CDR3 reads TGTGCCTGGACCTCCAATACCCGGGGTAGCAAGGAGCTGTTTTTT. Amino acids: CAWTSNTRGSKELFF.

Comments on this clone: Relative to the germline gene, one junction end is altered; a read error may explain this. The rearrangement joins TRBV6-5 to TRBJ1-2; D is ambiguous. Per the germline V gene, CDR1 is MNHEY and CDR2 is SVGAGI. The CDR3 loop spans 11 amino acids. The DNA for the CDR3 is TGTGCCAGCAGTTCTAAATATGGCTACACCTTC. Its protein product is CASSSKYGYTF.

The rearrangement joins TRBV5-1 to TRBJ2-4; 8 bases are shared with TRBD1. With 2 bases clipped from V and 3 bases from J, the junction kept 13 bases outside the gene matches. The CDR3 has 18 amino acids. Germline assignment: CDR1 SGHRS and CDR2 YFSETQ. CDR3 DNA sequence: TGCGCCAGCAGCTTAGGGGGGAGACAGGGGCCCTACAAAAACATTCAGTACTTC. Translated, it gives CASSLGGRQGPYKNIQYF. Full variable domain (rest looked up from reference TRBV5-1 and TRBJ2-4): KAGVTQTPRYLIKTRGQQVTLSCSPISGHRSVSWYQQTPGQGLQFLFEYFSETQRNKGNFPGRFSGRQFSNSRSEMNVSTLELGDSALYLCASSLGGRQGPYKNIQYFGAGTRLSVL.

The V call is TRBV2, the J call TRBJ1-6; 7 bases align to TRBD1. The CDR3 is made up of 15 amino acids. Germline CDR1 SNHLY, CDR2 FYNNEI. V lost 6 bases to trimming and J lost 0 bases; unmatched junction nucleotides: 2. CDR3 in DNA: TGTGCCAGCAGCAGGGACAGCTCCTATAATTCACCCCTCCACTTT. As protein: CASSRDSSYNSPLHF.

V is TRBV6-6 and J is TRBJ1-3; D perhaps matches TRBD1 (6 bases). The CDR3 loop spans 15 amino acids. Germline CDR1 and CDR2: MNHNY and SVGAGI (reference sequence). V gave up 2 bases and J gave up 2 bases, with 10 bases separating them. The CDR3 loop is CASSYAGEPGNTIYF. In DNA, the CDR3 is TGTGCCAGCAGTTACGCAGGGGAACCTGGAAACACCATATATTTT.

A few counts support this clone. The J gene is TRBJ2-7, the V gene TRBV4-2, with TRBD2 matching over 8 bases. V was pared by 0 bases and J by 7 bases, with 14 bases of the junction left unmatched. The germline CDR1 and CDR2 sequences are LGHNA and YNFKEQ. This CDR3 is built from 17 residues. The CDR3 DNA reads as TGTGCCAGCAGCCAAGATCTATTGCGCGGGAGGTTGGGGGAGCAGTACTTC. Protein product: CASSQDLLRGRLGEQYF.

A few counts support this clone. The chain employs TRBV7-2 and TRBJ2-7; 8 nucleotides agree with TRBD2. V lost 3 bases, J lost 2 bases, and 6 bases stayed unmatched. CDR1 and CDR2 (germline): SGHTA, FQGNSA. The CDR3 loop spans 15 amino acids. The CDR3 region is CASSFLTSGAYEQYF. In nucleotides, the CDR3 is TGTGCCAGCAGCTTCCTTACTAGCGGAGCCTACGAGCAGTACTTC.

This clone was found a few times. The rearrangement joins TRBV7-2 to TRBJ2-7; 11 nucleotides agree with TRBD1. CDR1 and CDR2 (germline): SGHTA, FQGNSA. The CDR3 extends over 15 amino acids. Losses at the gene ends were 5 bases for V and 6 bases for J; bases not matched to a gene: 9. For the CDR3, the DNA is TGTGCCAGCAGCCACTGGACAGGGGGCCTGGGCGAGCAGTACTTC. It encodes CASSHWTGGLGEQYF.

The V call is TRBV4-3, the J call TRBJ1-2; D gene unclear. The V gene lost 2 bases and the J gene lost 7 bases, with 11 bases spanning the gap. CDR3 length equals 13 residues. Looked up from germline, CDR1 is LGHNA and CDR2 is YSLEER. CDR3 coding DNA: TGCGCCAGCAGCCAAAACCGCCCCGGTGGCTACACCTTC. Amino acid sequence: CASSQNRPGGYTF.

The V and J genes are TRBV19 and TRBJ2-7; 8 nucleotides match TRBD1. The germline gives CDR1 LNHDA, CDR2 SQIVND (reference sequence). The CDR3 spans 16 residues. With 6 bases clipped from V and 2 bases from J, the junction kept 12 bases outside the gene matches. The CDR3 DNA reads as TGTGCCAGTAGCACCCGCCCGGGACAGGAGACCTACGAGCAGTACTTC. Translated, it gives CASSTRPGQETYEQYF.

The genes are TRBV11-2 and TRBJ2-5; TRBD2 matches at 10 bases. The J call may not be correct, given that the DNA end is closer to TRBJ2-7. The CDR3 spans 16 residues. The germline gives CDR1 SGHAT, CDR2 FQNNGV. In DNA form, the CDR3 reads TGTGCCAGCAGCTTAATGAGCGGGAGGGCCCTGGGCGAGCAGTACTTC. Its translation is CASSLMSGRALGEQYF.

The rearrangement joins TRBV7-9 to TRBJ2-5; tentatively, D is TRBD1 (6 bases). Trimming shortened V by 2 bases and J by 7 bases, and 14 bases separated the two germline ends. The CDR3 extends over 14 amino acids. Germline V gives CDR1 SEHNR, CDR2 FQNEAQ (reference sequence). CDR3 sequence (DNA): TGTGCCAGCAGCTTAAATCAGGGGACGGGGACCCAGTACTTC. This sequence encodes CASSLNQGTGTQYF. Full variable domain (missing parts from reference TRBV7-9 and TRBJ2-5): DTGVSQNPRHKITKRGQNVTFRCDPISEHNRLYWYRQTLGQGPEFLTYFQNEAQLEKSRLLSDRFSAERPKGSFSTLEIQRTEQGDSAMYLCASSLNQGTGTQYFGPGTRLLVL.

The chain recombines TRBV28 with TRBJ2-7, with 8 positions matching TRBD1. Trimming removed 4 bases from V and 2 bases from J; junction bases left unmatched: 10. Germline-derived CDR1 and CDR2 are MDHEN and SYDVKM. This CDR3 spans 16 amino acids. The CDR3 protein is CASSSPGTGLTYEQYF. CDR3 nucleotide sequence: TGTGCCAGCAGTTCCCCGGGGACAGGACTTACCTACGAGCAGTACTTC.

In this sample, this clone turned up once. The chain links TRBV19 to TRBJ2-7; 12 nucleotides align to TRBD2. CDR3 size: 15 residues. Germline V lookup: CDR1 LNHDA, CDR2 SQIVND (reference sequence). With 6 bases clipped from V and 1 base from J, the junction kept 4 bases outside the gene matches. CDR3 residues: CASSGLAGKSYEQYF. The CDR3 region has the DNA TGTGCCAGTAGCGGACTAGCGGGGAAATCCTACGAGCAGTACTTC. The variable domain in full, with the rest retrieved from reference TRBV19 and TRBJ2-7, is DGGITQSPKYLFRKEGQNVTLSCEQNLNHDAMYWYRQDPGQGLRLIYYSQIVNDFQKGDIAEGYSVSREKKESFPLTVTSAQKNPTAFYLCASSGLAGKSYEQYFGPGTRLTVT.

This chain links TRBV2 with TRBJ2-3; no clear D. Trimming removed 2 bases from V and 2 bases from J, with 8 bases in between. The germline V gene has CDR1 SNHLY and CDR2 FYNNEI. The CDR3 runs 14 residues. The CDR3 region has the DNA TGTGCCAGCAGTGAATTCAGTTACACAGATACGCAGTATTTT. It encodes CASSEFSYTDTQYF.

The V call is TRBV6-5, the J call TRBJ1-1; no clear D gene. CDR1 is MNHEY and CDR2 is SVGAGI in the germline V gene. The CDR3 consists of 14 residues. Trimming removed 3 bases from V and 4 bases from J, with 12 bases in between. The CDR3 DNA follows: TGTGCCAGCAGTTATAAGCTATCGTCCACTGAAGCTTTCTTT. It translates to CASSYKLSSTEAFF.

This clone was seen just once. This chain uses TRBV28 with TRBJ1-2; tentatively, D is TRBD1 (6 bases). CDR1 and CDR2 (germline): MDHEN, SYDVKM. The V gene lost 5 bases and the J gene lost 8 bases, with 27 bases spanning the gap. The CDR3 is 17 residues long. The CDR3 DNA sequence: TGTGCCAGCAGTCCACCCTCACAAGACAGGTCGGGTTGGGGCTACACCTTC. Protein product: CASSPPSQDRSGWGYTF.

This clone showed up just a few times. V usage is TRBV5-1 and J usage is TRBJ1-1; no definite D call. CDR1 is SGHRS and CDR2 is YFSETQ in the germline V gene. The V end was cut by 0 bases, the J end by 4 bases, with 10 bases between. The CDR3 is 14 residues long. The chain's CDR3 is CASSLVGVGTEAFF. CDR3 nucleotide sequence: TGCGCCAGCAGCTTGGTCGGGGTAGGCACTGAAGCTTTCTTT.